This T cell receptor beta chain was profiled in a study of OX40 agonist ivuxolimab in advanced cancers. Broadly, across the study: The costimulatory receptor OX40 (CD134) was targeted by ivuxolimab, a fully human IgG2 agonistic monoclonal antibody. Intravenous ivuxolimab was administered to patients every 2 weeks at six dose levels: 0.01, 0.1, 0.3, 1.5, 3 and 10 mg/kg. Among the roughly 50 dose-escalation patients, some 19 had hepatocellular carcinoma, 15 or so melanoma, 9 renal cell carcinoma and 9 head and neck cancer. A male proportion of under 85% and a mean age of about 60 years, ranging from roughly 23 to 80, were recorded for the dose-escalation cohort. Patients were allowed to have had prior anti-PD-1, anti-PD-L1 or anti-CTLA-4 therapy, and approximately 39% of the dose-escalation patients had been treated with checkpoint inhibitors. Three dose-escalation patients achieved partial responses, one with hepatocellular carcinoma and two with cutaneous melanoma. Peripheral TCRbeta sequencing was intended to test whether TCR sequence diversity was altered and clonal T-cell expansion was caused by ivuxolimab. The paper reports the monotherapy dose-escalation portion (N of about 54 patients) of the phase I ivuxolimab trial. Study-level results and caveats: In the 0.1-3.0 mg/kg groups, partial responders were among the patients with the lowest normalized peripheral clonal expansion, particularly in CD8+ T cells. The antigen specificity of the peripheral T cells that underwent clonal expansion was not determined. At doses of 0.1 to 3.0 mg/kg, clonal expansion of both CD4+ and CD8+ blood T cells was observed from baseline to week 6. Low levels of normalized T-cell clonal expansion were also seen in some nonresponding patients. On average, CD8+ T cells showed more expanded clones than CD4+ T cells after ivuxolimab.

Of note for this clone: The clone's antigen remains unknown. Within one base of it there is no much larger clone, and no base qualities were kept.

For sequencing of the TCRbeta CDR3 region, genomic DNA was extracted from the sorted cells. TCRbeta CDR3 regions were sequenced using the immunoSEQ Assay. This is the immuneACCESS table as TCRdb keeps it, with only in-frame sequences that have V and J called. A part of the clones is gone; compared with another copy, unresolved V genes explain less than half, and the rest is unexplained. The sample table shows about 43,000 clones, and around 86% are seen once. In total, the top ten clones hold 30% to 45% of the sample. The trial excluded patients who had a history of autoimmune disease or who were on systemic immunosuppression. Peripheral blood for TCR sequencing was drawn from every dose cohort at baseline, at cycle 4 day 1 and at cycle 7 day 1. Samples came from an open-label, multicenter, first-in-human phase I dose-escalation trial of ivuxolimab. Adults with locally advanced or metastatic melanoma, renal cell, hepatocellular, or head and neck squamous cell carcinoma were enrolled in the trial. Before TCR sequencing, CD4+ and CD8+ T cells were separately sorted from peripheral blood.

V ends up 6 bases short and J 1 base short, with an unmatched junction base count of 8. Taken from cysteine to phenylalanine, the CDR3 has 16 residues. The DNA shown is the 48-base CDR3, in frame from base 1. Reading the germline V gene gives CDR1 SNHLY and CDR2 FYNNEI. The sequence was collected from an adult with an advanced solid tumor such as melanoma, head and neck, liver or kidney cancer. The specimen was CD4+ or CD8+ T cells sorted from blood, collected in a trial of the OX40 agonist ivuxolimab. The sequence is built from TRBV2 and TRBJ2-2, with TRBD2 identical over 7 junction bases. The base sequence is TGTGCCAGCAGCCTACGCGGGGGTTTGAACACCGGGGAGCTGTTTTTT. Translated, this gives CASSLRGGLNTGELFF.